This T cell receptor (beta chain) is from a study of immune characterization of retroperitoneal liposarcoma. TCRdb re-analysed the PCR reads in MiXCR, keeping a single row per CDR3 protein. The sample has 2,700 or so distinct CDR3 sequences; 46% are singletons. V was clipped by 0 bases and J by 4 bases; unmatched bases: 6. Germline lookup yields CDR1 MRHNA and CDR2 SNTAGT. The CDR3 sequence is 19 residues long. The sequence was collected from a male donor with retroperitoneal liposarcoma. The chain has TRBV6-4 and TRBJ2-2; 15 positions match TRBD2. The sequenced sample was tumor tissue. The CDR3 coding sequence is TGTGCCAGCAGTGACTCAGGACTAGCGGGAGGGCCGGGCACCGGGGAGCTGTTTTTT. Translation gives CASSDSGLAGGPGTGELFF.